The TCR beta chain under discussion was sequenced for a study of human T cells and chemical hapten exposure. This clonotype has at least ten counts. This CDR3 comprises 17 residues. V was clipped by 0 bases and J by 6 bases; unmatched bases: 11. The germline gives CDR1 SNHLY, CDR2 FYNNEI. Time point reported: patch test 1, 2 weeks after DPC sensitization. The treatment: therapeutic diphenylcyclopropenone sensitization with weekly scalp DPC. TCRdb used MiXCR to reprocess the RACE reads, holding one entry per CDR3 protein. The sample gives roughly 160,000 distinct CDR3 sequences, about 15% of which show up once; approximately 1.5% is in the top ten.

The material was whole blood, obtained in connection with sensitization to the hapten diphenylcyclopropenone (DPC). This clonotype was obtained from a woman in her 30s with alopecia areata. Some clones in this sample may be carry-over from other donors' samples. This chain joins TRBV2 and TRBJ1-2; TRBD1 matches at 9 bases. The CDR3 nucleotides are TGTGCCAGCAGTGAAGCCGGGACAGGGAAGAAGTCGGATGGCTACACCTTC. It codes for CASSEAGTGKKSDGYTF.